What follows are 8 T cell receptor beta chains derived from one specimen sequenced in a study of blood T cells in healthy people across ages. The authors ran a second PCR of roughly 7 to 11 cycles using a sample-barcoded 5' primer and a J-beta primer mix. TCRdb re-called the 5' RACE reads through MiXCR, storing one row per CDR3 protein. This table has 750,000 to 950,000 distinct CDR3 sequences, approximately 24% appearing once. This sample also appeared in a second study, on T cells of mothers and their children.

Specimen: blood. The receptors were gathered from a boy between 5 and 17 years old in good health.

In regard to this clonotype: This may come from a read error, since a much larger clone is one base off. The rearrangement uses TRBV12-3 or TRBV12-4 and TRBJ1-2, with D perhaps matching TRBD1 (6 bases). CDR3 length equals 12 residues. The CDR3 loop is CACSPGVGGYTF. The CDR3 nucleotides read TGTGCCTGCAGTCCAGGGGTTGGAGGCTACACCTTC.

The V call is TRBV2, the J call TRBJ2-1, with a weak D call TRBD1 (5 bases). From germline, CDR1 is SNHLY and CDR2 FYNNEI. The CDR3 is made up of 17 amino acids. V shed 2 bases and J shed 3 bases, with 17 bases lying between them. CDR3 sequence reads: CASSERLGPTNYNEQFF. CDR3 sequence (DNA): TGTGCCAGCAGTGAAAGGTTGGGGCCCACAAACTACAATGAGCAGTTCTTC.

There are a few counts of this clonotype. The CDR3 sequence: CASKPSGGSYEQYF. The CDR3 region has the DNA TGCGCCAGCAAACCGTCCGGGGGCTCATACGAGCAGTACTTC. This chain uses TRBV5-1 with TRBJ2-7; perhaps D is TRBD1 or TRBD2 (6 bases each). V lost 6 bases and J lost 4, with 17 bases in between. CDR1 and CDR2 from the germline V gene are SGHRS and YFSETQ. This CDR3 contains 14 residues.

The rearrangement links TRBV11-2 to TRBJ2-6, with 9 positions matching TRBD1. Unmatched junction bases numbered 7, after V lost 5 bases and J lost 17 bases. This CDR3 region has 12 residues. Per germline, CDR1 SGHAT and CDR2 FQNNGV. CDR3 sequence: CASSLDRGLLTF. The CDR3 DNA reads as TGTGCCAGCAGCCTGGACAGGGGACTCTTGACTTTC.

As to this clonotype: One junction end disagrees with the germline gene, perhaps due to a read error. This chain links TRBV5-5 with TRBJ2-3; weak D call: TRBD1 (5 bases). This CDR3 spans 14 amino acids. Germline V CDR1 and CDR2: SGHKS, YYEKEE (reference sequence). As DNA, the CDR3 is TGTGTCAGCAGCTTGCATAGGGGTGCAGATACGCAGTATTTT. Translating gives CVSSLHRGADTQYF. Combining the CDR3 with reference TRBV5-5 and TRBJ2-3 gives the whole variable domain DAGVTQSPTHLIKTRGQQVTLRCSPISGHKSVSWYQQVLGQGPQFIFQYYEKEERGRGNFPDRFSARQFPNYSSELNVNALLLGDSALYLCVSSLHRGADTQYFGPGTRLTVL.

The CDR3 region is CASSEGIQETQYF. The CDR3 nucleotides are TGTGCCAGCAGTGAAGGGATCCAAGAGACCCAGTACTTC. The J gene is TRBJ2-5, the V gene TRBV2; D remains unclear. V gave up 1 base and J gave up 1 base, with 4 bases separating them. Germline values: CDR1 SNHLY, CDR2 FYNNEI. The CDR3 totals 13 residues. Combining the CDR3 with reference TRBV2 and TRBJ2-5 gives the whole variable domain EPEVTQTPSHQVTQMGQEVILRCVPISNHLYFYWYRQILGQKVEFLVSFYNNEISEKSEIFDDQFSVERPDGSNFTLKIRSTKLEDSAMYFCASSEGIQETQYFGPGTRLLVL.

This clonotype has just a few counts. The J gene is TRBJ2-5, the V gene TRBV14; D might be TRBD2 (6 bases). Trimming removed 4 bases from V and 5 bases from J, with 11 bases in between. Germline V gene data show CDR1 as SGHDN and CDR2 as FVKESK. There are 13 residues in the CDR3. The CDR3 coding sequence is TGTGCCAGCAGCCGCCAGACTAGGGAGACCCAGTACTTC. Translation gives CASSRQTRETQYF.

The rearrangement uses TRBV7-2 and TRBJ2-1; D call uncertain. Germline V gene sequence: CDR1 SGHTA, CDR2 FQGNSA. V lost 5 bases to trimming and J lost 2 bases, with 10 bases between them. CDR3 size: 14 residues. The CDR3 nucleotides read TGTGCCAGCAGCAGTCGGAATACCTACAATGAGCAGTTCTTC. It yields the protein CASSSRNTYNEQFF.